Below are 32 T cell receptor beta chains sequenced from a single sample in a study of regulatory T cells in long-lasting Graves disease. For TCR beta, libraries came from iRepertoire HTBI primers and Arm-PCR of CDR3 regions. Via MiXCR, TCRdb re-called the multiplex PCR reads, giving one row per CDR3 protein. Of roughly 610,000 distinct CDR3 sequences listed, roughly a sixth are singletons. As to time point: newly diagnosed GD, antithyroid drugs for less than 3 months. Following extraction of RNA from PBMCs, that RNA was used to make the TCR library. This sample was shared with a second study, whose subject was T cells in Graves' hyperthyroidism and ophthalmopathy.

The starting material was peripheral blood mononuclear cells (PBMCs), obtained at new diagnosis, from a patient treated with antithyroid drugs. The receptors were gathered from a man between 18 and 29 years old with Graves disease.

The chain is built from TRBV9 and TRBJ2-2; 10 nucleotides line up with TRBD2. Per germline, CDR1 SGDLS and CDR2 YYNGEE. Trimming cost V 0 bases and J 9 bases; bases outside gene matches: 8. The CDR3 sequence is 16 residues long. CDR3 nucleotide sequence: TGTGCCAGCAGCGTAGGACCAGCGGGAGGGCAGTGGGAGCTGTTTTTT. Its translation: CASSVGPAGGQWELFF. Together with reference TRBV9 and TRBJ2-2, the CDR3 gives the full variable domain: DSGVTQTPKHLITATGQRVTLRCSPRSGDLSVYWYQQSLDQGLQFLIQYYNGEERAKGNILERFSAQQFPDLHSELNLSSLELGDSALYFCASSVGPAGGQWELFFGEGSRLTVL.

This clonotype was observed a few times. The chain is built from TRBV4-2 and TRBJ1-5; TRBD1 is a possible D gene (5 bases). The CDR3 extends over 15 amino acids. The V end was cut by 5 bases, the J end by 3 bases, with 14 bases between. From germline, CDR1 is LGHNA and CDR2 YNFKEQ. The CDR3 sequence: CASSEEGALNQPQHF. The CDR3 DNA sequence: TGTGCCAGCAGCGAGGAAGGGGCTCTCAATCAGCCCCAGCATTTT.

This clonotype has only a few counts. The gene calls are TRBV27 and TRBJ2-3, with 7 bases fitting TRBD2. Trimming took 5 bases from V and 3 from J; bases not matched to a gene: 8. This CDR3 has 15 residues. Germline CDR1 reads MNHEY; CDR2 reads SMNVEV (reference sequence). Written as DNA, the CDR3 is TGTGCCAGCAGTGGGAGGGGTGTTTCGACAGATACGCAGTATTTT. Its protein product is CASSGRGVSTDTQYF.

This clonotype was seen more than once but under ten times. The chain has TRBV20-1 and TRBJ2-3; D remains unclear. Trimming shortened V by 6 bases and J by 4 bases, and 14 bases separated the two germline ends. Germline V lookup: CDR1 DFQATT, CDR2 SNEGSKA (reference sequence). The length of the CDR3 is 13 residues. As DNA, the CDR3 is TGCAGTGCAAAGAGTCGGGCGGCAGATACGCAGTATTTT. Translation: CSAKSRAADTQYF.

This clonotype was counted many times. The chain couples TRBV25-1 to TRBJ1-2; no definite D call. The V gene's germline CDR1 is MGHDK and CDR2 SYGVNS. The CDR3 has 14 residues. Trimming took 8 bases from V and 6 from J, leaving 19 bases between them. CDR3 in amino acids: CASEPLGVSDGYTF. CDR3 nucleotide sequence: TGTGCCAGCGAACCCCTCGGGGTTTCGGATGGCTACACCTTC.

This clonotype occurred many times. V is TRBV18 and J is TRBJ1-1; no reliable D call. The CDR3 sequence is 15 residues long. The germline gives CDR1 KGHSH, CDR2 LQKENI. Trimming took off 0 bases at V and 0 bases at J, with 8 bases between the two ends. The CDR3 loop reads CASSPPLVMNTEAFF. DNA for the CDR3: TGTGCCAGCTCACCACCCCTTGTGATGAACACTGAAGCTTTCTTT.

The sample holds many counts of this clonotype. V usage is TRBV28 and J usage is TRBJ1-1; 7 bases align to TRBD1. V was pared by 7 bases and J by 0 bases, with 5 bases of the junction left unmatched. This CDR3 has 14 residues. Per the germline V gene, CDR1 is MDHEN and CDR2 is SYDVKM. CDR3 residues: CASNPGGMNTEAFF. The CDR3 DNA follows: TGTGCCAGCAACCCAGGGGGAATGAACACTGAAGCTTTCTTT.

This clonotype was detected ten times or more. This chain joins TRBV2 and TRBJ2-7; D unresolved. The germline gives CDR1 SNHLY, CDR2 FYNNEI. This CDR3 comprises 16 residues. Trimming took off 2 bases at V and 3 bases at J, with 17 bases between the two ends. The chain's CDR3 is CASSESYLNRIYEQYF. CDR3 sequence (DNA): TGTGCCAGCAGTGAAAGCTACTTAAATAGGATCTACGAGCAGTACTTC.

This clonotype was seen at least ten times. V usage is TRBV6-1 and J usage is TRBJ2-2; TRBD1 matches at 9 bases. The CDR3 contains 15 residues. V shed 2 bases and J 5 bases; nucleotides not matched to a gene: 3. Germline V gene data show CDR1 as MNHNS and CDR2 as SASEGT. The CDR3 region has the DNA TGTGCCAGCAGTGAAAGGACAGGGGTGACCGGGGAGCTGTTTTTT. As protein: CASSERTGVTGELFF.

In its sample, this clonotype was seen a few times. This chain uses TRBV5-1 with TRBJ2-3, with 9 bases fitting TRBD2. This CDR3 spans 16 amino acids. Germline loops: CDR1 SGHRS, CDR2 YFSETQ. Trimming cost V 4 bases and J 3 bases; bases outside gene matches: 9. The CDR3 DNA sequence: TGCGCCAGCAGCCCGGCGGGGACTAGCTTGACAGATACGCAGTATTTT. It translates to CASSPAGTSLTDTQYF.

There are many counts of this clonotype. CDR3 in DNA: TGTGCCAGCAGTGAGGGACAGGGCAATCCCCAGTACTTC. Translated: CASSEGQGNPQYF. The chain joins TRBV2 to TRBJ2-5, with 9 bases fitting TRBD1. J was trimmed by 9 bases and V by 3 bases; bases with no gene match: 5. CDR1 and CDR2 (germline): SNHLY, FYNNEI. This CDR3 is 13 amino acids long.

This clonotype was found a few times. The chain uses TRBV12-5 and TRBJ1-1; D gene ambiguous. Trimming removed 3 bases from V and 4 bases from J, with 6 bases in between. Germline CDR1 reads LGHNT; CDR2 reads FRNRAP. The CDR3 sequence is 12 residues long. CDR3 in DNA: TGTGCTAGTGGTTTAGGGAGCACTGAAGCTTTCTTT. Residues: CASGLGSTEAFF.

This clonotype was found a few times. The rearrangement links TRBV29-1 to TRBJ2-7; possibly TRBD1 for D (5 bases). CDR3 length equals 11 residues. Germline V gene lookup returns CDR1 SQVTM and CDR2 ANQGSEA. Trimming took off 5 bases at V and 5 bases at J, with 10 bases between the two ends. In DNA form, the CDR3 reads TGCAGCGTTACGACAGACGACGAGCAGTACTTC. Translated: CSVTTDDEQYF.

The sample holds one count of this clonotype. CDR3 nucleotides: TGCGCCAGCAGCCAAGGGGGGTTAAGACAAGAGACCCAGTACTTC. Residues: CASSQGGLRQETQYF. J is TRBJ2-5 and V is TRBV4-1; either TRBD1 or TRBD2 may fit D (5 bases each). V was shortened by 1 base and J by 2 bases, with 11 bases between the two germline ends. This CDR3 comprises 15 residues. Germline-derived CDR1 and CDR2 are MGHRA and YSYEKL.

A few counts support this clonotype. V is TRBV5-1 and J is TRBJ2-3; unclear D gene. This CDR3 region has 13 residues. The ends were cut back, 4 bases at V and 2 bases at J, with 8 bases in the middle. Looked up from germline, CDR1 is SGHRS and CDR2 is YFSETQ. The DNA for the CDR3 is TGCGCCAGCAGCCCCCTGACCACAGATACGCAGTATTTT. This encodes CASSPLTTDTQYF.

This chain links TRBV5-1 with TRBJ2-1; TRBD2 matches 8 bases. The CDR3 runs to 16 residues. The ends lost 6 bases at V and 0 bases at J; junction bases unmatched: 8. Germline V CDR1 and CDR2: SGHRS, YFSETQ. CDR3 nucleotide sequence: TGCGCCAGCACCCCCCTGGCGGGAGGCTCCTACAATGAGCAGTTCTTC. Translating it yields CASTPLAGGSYNEQFF. The whole variable domain, filled in from reference TRBV5-1 and TRBJ2-1, reads KAGVTQTPRYLIKTRGQQVTLSCSPISGHRSVSWYQQTPGQGLQFLFEYFSETQRNKGNFPGRFSGRQFSNSRSEMNVSTLELGDSALYLCASTPLAGGSYNEQFFGPGTRLTVL.

V gene TRBV28 combines with J gene TRBJ2-7, with TRBD1 matching 7 bases. The CDR3 sequence is 16 residues long. Germline CDR1 and CDR2: MDHEN and SYDVKM. V gave up 3 bases and J gave up 3 bases; unmatched junction bases: 11. CDR3 amino acids: CASSFYGTESHYEQYF. CDR3 DNA: TGTGCCAGCAGTTTTTACGGGACAGAGTCCCACTACGAGCAGTACTTC.

This clonotype was recorded at least ten times. The chain uses TRBV2 and TRBJ1-1, with D unresolved. The ends were cut back, 7 bases at V and 0 bases at J, with 9 bases in the middle. The length of the CDR3 is 13 residues. CDR1 SNHLY and CDR2 FYNNEI come from the germline V gene. The CDR3 DNA reads TGTGCCAGCATTGTCGAGGTGAACACTGAAGCTTTCTTT. Translating gives CASIVEVNTEAFF. The complete variable domain, with remaining parts taken from reference TRBV2 and TRBJ1-1, reads EPEVTQTPSHQVTQMGQEVILRCVPISNHLYFYWYRQILGQKVEFLVSFYNNEISEKSEIFDDQFSVERPDGSNFTLKIRSTKLEDSAMYFCASIVEVNTEAFFGQGTRLTVV.

The rearrangement uses TRBV7-6 and TRBJ2-7; D remains ambiguous. V lost 2 bases to trimming and J lost 3 bases, with 8 bases between them. The CDR3 extends over 13 amino acids. CDR1 is SGHVS and CDR2 is FNYEAQ in the germline V gene. Here the CDR3 reads CASSLTNRYEQYF. The CDR3 nucleotides are TGTGCCAGCAGCTTAACTAACCGCTACGAGCAGTACTTC. The whole variable domain, remainder taken from reference TRBV7-6 and TRBJ2-7, is GAGVSQSPRYKVTKRGQDVALRCDPISGHVSLYWYRQALGQGPEFLTYFNYEAQQDKSGLPNDRFSAERPEGSISTLTIQRTEQRDSAMYRCASSLTNRYEQYFGPGTRLTVT.

This clonotype was observed at least ten times. The chain combines TRBV28 with TRBJ2-2; D uncertain. In germline, CDR1 is MDHEN, CDR2 SYDVKM. This CDR3 has 11 residues. CDR3 sequence (DNA): TGTGCGGGCCAGTGGGGCGGGGAGCTGTTTTTT. Residues: CAGQWGGELFF.

This clonotype was seen ten or more times. This sequence joins TRBV5-1 and TRBJ1-1, with TRBD1 matching 7 bases. From germline, CDR1 is SGHRS and CDR2 YFSETQ. CDR3 length: 15 residues. Trimming removed 4 bases from V and 0 bases from J; junction bases left unmatched: 6. CDR3 residues: CASSRDRPVNTEAFF. The CDR3 DNA sequence: TGCGCCAGCAGCCGGGACAGACCCGTGAACACTGAAGCTTTCTTT.

This clonotype occurred many times. The chain recombines TRBV7-8 with TRBJ1-2; D gene ambiguous. V gave up 4 bases and J gave up 2 bases, with 14 bases separating them. Germline V CDR1 and CDR2: SGHVS, FQNEAQ. The length of the CDR3 is 15 residues. CDR3 amino acids: CASSWLSAANYGYTF. CDR3 nucleotide sequence: TGTGCCAGCAGCTGGCTTTCGGCGGCGAACTATGGCTACACCTTC.

This chain uses TRBV12-5 with TRBJ1-1; D call uncertain. The CDR3 consists of 12 residues. Germline CDR1 LGHNT, CDR2 FRNRAP. Trimming took off 6 bases at V and 0 bases at J, with 5 bases between the two ends. This CDR3 is CASGQMNTEAFF. The CDR3 DNA reads TGTGCTAGTGGGCAGATGAACACTGAAGCTTTCTTT.

Written as DNA, the CDR3 is TGTGCCTGGAGTTATGACAGGATATCAGGCAATCAGCCCCAGCATTTT. Translation gives CAWSYDRISGNQPQHF. The V gene is TRBV30, the J gene TRBJ1-5, with D tentatively TRBD1 (6 bases). CDR3 length equals 16 residues. Germline V lookup: CDR1 GTSNPN, CDR2 SVGIG (reference sequence). V lost 2 bases and J 2 bases, leaving 16 bases between the germline ends.

Details on this clonotype: A much larger clonotype is one base distant, so this may be a read error. The genes are TRBV27 and TRBJ1-1; D is unclear. CDR1 and CDR2 from the germline V gene are MNHEY and SMNVEV (reference sequence). V was trimmed by 3 bases and J by 10 bases, leaving 12 bases between them. The CDR3 is made up of 12 amino acids. CDR3 sequence: CASSFGDGGAFF. The CDR3 DNA is TGTGCCAGCAGTTTCGGCGATGGTGGAGCTTTCTTT.

The chain has TRBV5-1 and TRBJ2-7; 7 positions match TRBD2. The trim removed 2 bases at V and 0 bases at J, leaving 14 bases unmatched. CDR1 is SGHRS, CDR2 YFSETQ, per germline. CDR3 length: 18 residues. The CDR3 here is CASSLIPGDYTSSYEQYF. The CDR3 DNA reads as TGCGCCAGCAGCTTAATCCCCGGGGACTACACCAGCTCCTACGAGCAGTACTTC.

In its sample, this clonotype was seen once. A read error may explain this, as a much larger clone is one base away. The J gene is TRBJ2-5, the V gene TRBV29-1; no firm D call. This CDR3 has 14 amino acids. CDR1 is SQVTM and CDR2 is ANQGSEA in the germline V gene. The CDR3 nucleotides read TGCAGCGTTGACGGGTGGCCTAACCAAGAGACCCGGTACTTC. Translating gives CSVDGWPNQETRYF.

The rearrangement uses TRBV5-1 and TRBJ1-4; D remains unclear. Trimming left V 4 bases short and J 4 bases short, with 11 bases between. In germline, CDR1 is SGHRS, CDR2 YFSETQ. The CDR3 spans 14 residues. CDR3 region: CASSVPSDNEKLFF. CDR3 sequence (DNA): TGCGCCAGCAGCGTCCCTTCGGATAATGAAAAACTGTTTTTT. Full variable domain (remainder filled in from reference TRBV5-1 and TRBJ1-4): KAGVTQTPRYLIKTRGQQVTLSCSPISGHRSVSWYQQTPGQGLQFLFEYFSETQRNKGNFPGRFSGRQFSNSRSEMNVSTLELGDSALYLCASSVPSDNEKLFFGSGTQLSVL.

The chain carries TRBV6-2 or TRBV6-3 and TRBJ1-6, with unresolved D. The CDR3 is made up of 15 amino acids. Looked up from germline, CDR1 is MNHEY and CDR2 is SVGEGT. V shed 0 bases and J shed 6 bases, with 9 bases lying between them. The CDR3 region has the DNA TGTGCCAGCAGTTACTCGGGCAGATCTAATTCACCCCTCCACTTT. The encoded protein is CASSYSGRSNSPLHF.

As for this clonotype: The conserved final phenylalanine or tryptophan is absent from the CDR3, which likely points to a read error. The chain couples TRBV7-8 to TRBJ2-1; unclear D gene. CDR3 size: 13 residues. CDR1 SGHVS and CDR2 FQNEAQ come from the germline V gene. The V gene lost 5 bases and the J gene lost 4 bases, with 9 bases spanning the gap. The CDR3 bases are TGTGCCAGCAGCCCCAGCAGATACAATGAGCAGTTCTGC. Translated: CASSPSRYNEQFC.

This clonotype was found many times. The chain recombines TRBV28 with TRBJ1-5; D remains unclear. The germline V gene has CDR1 MDHEN and CDR2 SYDVKM. V was clipped by 3 bases and J by 1 base, with 16 bases between them. This CDR3 has 17 residues. The CDR3 reads CASSLSWVGQSNQPQHF. The DNA for the CDR3 is TGTGCCAGCAGTTTGTCATGGGTAGGGCAGAGCAATCAGCCCCAGCATTTT.

This clonotype has a handful of counts. The chain links TRBV6-5 to TRBJ2-7, with 7 bases matching TRBD1. Germline assignment: CDR1 MNHEY and CDR2 SVGAGI. V lost 0 bases and J lost 5; bases outside the gene matches: 13. This CDR3 has 17 amino acids. The CDR3 protein is CASSYSTGSAPGHEQYF. The CDR3 DNA reads as TGTGCCAGCAGTTACTCGACAGGGTCGGCGCCGGGGCACGAGCAGTACTTC.